The sequence of this T cell receptor beta chain was determined in a study of cytomegalovirus exposure and HLA in healthy donors. Study background: Early release data held tens of millions of unique TCRs from HLA-typed donors. Study-wide results and limits: Of the V segments, some could not be distinguished, including TRBV6-2 and TRBV6-3, and were excluded. Sequencing depth roughly uniform across donors was assumed in presence/absence analyses. Evidence from a later analysis indicated that most CMV-associated TCR beta chains looked HLA-restricted.

CDR1 is GTSNPN, CDR2 SVGIG, per germline (reference sequence). The CDR3 spans 13 residues. V was cut by 5 bases and J by 5 bases, with 10 bases left in between. Both 60 Vbeta primers and 13 Jbeta primers went into the PCR. The protocol was immunoSEQ multiplex PCR, while the TCRdb copy is restricted to in-frame clones and leaves out a portion. The sample has approximately 150,000 clones, 75% to 85% seen once. This clone has more than one count but fewer than ten. The antigen is not known. This sequence joins TRBV30 and TRBJ1-6; tentatively, D is TRBD1 (5 bases). The sequence came from a middle-aged man in good health and CMV-seropositive. The sequenced sample consisted of PBMCs. Written as DNA, the CDR3 is TGTGCCTGGCGGGACTCTAATAATTCACCCCTCCACTTT. The encoded protein is CAWRDSNNSPLHF. Filled out from reference TRBV30 and TRBJ1-6, the complete variable domain reads SQTIHQWPATLVQPVGSPLSLECTVEGTSNPNLYWYRQAAGRGLQLLFYSVGIGQISSEVPQNLSASRPQDRQFILSSKKLLLSDSGFYLCAWRDSNNSPLHFGNGTRLTVT.